This T cell receptor beta chain is from a study of regulatory and conventional T cells in RAG deficiency. Of note for this clone: Antigen specificity is unknown.

Blood CD4+ CD25-low CD127-high conventional T cells supplied the genomic DNA template. Produced via immunoSEQ multiplex PCR; TCRdb's table is partial and in-frame only. The sample carries roughly 10,000 clones, around 94% recorded once. The CDR3 is made up of 13 amino acids. Germline assignment: CDR1 MGHDK and CDR2 SYGVNS. V was clipped by 2 bases and J by 4 bases, with 8 bases between them. Notes on the study in general: Omenn syndrome and CID/AS patients had around 100-fold fewer unique Treg TCR beta sequences, versus approximately 10-fold elsewhere. Patient subsets had shorter CDR3s; Omenn Treg-Tconv overlap exceeded 80%. Omenn CD25-high CD127-low cells may be activated cells, not true Tregs.

The sequenced sample was CD4+ effector T cells sorted from blood. The rearrangement links TRBV25-1 to TRBJ1-2; no reliable D call. This TCR came from a human donor with RAG deficiency presenting as severe combined immunodeficiency. In DNA, the CDR3 is TGTGCCAGCAGTGAAGATTCCGGCTATGGCTACACCTTC. This encodes CASSEDSGYGYTF.